This TCR beta chain was retrieved from a study of PD-L1 blockade in urothelial cancer. Study at large: Blood was subjected to analysis at 3 weeks (second dose) and 6 weeks following treatment start.

Points on this clone: The antigen remains undetermined.

Data came from immunoSEQ multiplex PCR; TCRdb stores just in-frame clones and leaves some out. The table includes roughly 63,000 clones, approximately 81% detected once. Study-wide points: Patients who had durable benefit saw their tumor-associated blood clones expand more at 3 weeks. Better survival was predicted by below-median pretreatment blood TCR clonality.

Stated time point: pretreatment peripheral blood. The sequence derives from a man in his 70s with urothelial cancer. The starting material was PBMCs, obtained around atezolizumab (anti-PD-L1) treatment.

This chain's CDR3 is CASSIWGWMRSSNTGELFF. CDR3 in DNA: TGTGCCAGTAGTATATGGGGCTGGATGAGGAGCTCGAACACCGGGGAGCTGTTTTTT. The gene calls are TRBV19 and TRBJ2-2, with a possible D match to TRBD1 (5 bases). Trimming removed 2 bases from V and 0 bases from J, with 19 bases in between. The CDR3 runs to 19 residues. The germline V gene has CDR1 LNHDA and CDR2 SQIVND (reference sequence).